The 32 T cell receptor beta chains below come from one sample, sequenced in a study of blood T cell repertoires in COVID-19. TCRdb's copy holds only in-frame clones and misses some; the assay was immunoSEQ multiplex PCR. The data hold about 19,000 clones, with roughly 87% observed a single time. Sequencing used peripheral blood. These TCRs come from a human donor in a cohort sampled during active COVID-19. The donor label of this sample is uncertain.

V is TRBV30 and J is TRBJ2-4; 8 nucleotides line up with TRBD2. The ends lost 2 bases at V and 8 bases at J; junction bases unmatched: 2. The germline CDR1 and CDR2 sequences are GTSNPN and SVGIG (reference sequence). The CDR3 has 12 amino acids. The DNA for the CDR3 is TGTGCCTGGAGTCAGCGGGGGCACATTCAGTACTTC. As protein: CAWSQRGHIQYF.

The CDR3: CATAPGLGGEKLFF. Here the CDR3 DNA reads TGTGCCACCGCACCGGGACTCGGAGGTGAAAAACTGTTTTTT. The chain has TRBV27 and TRBJ1-4, with D possibly TRBD1 on 5 matching bases. The CDR3 contains 14 residues. The germline CDR1 and CDR2 sequences are MNHEY and SMNVEV (reference sequence). V lost 10 bases and J 7 bases, leaving 19 bases between the germline ends. The whole variable domain, remainder taken from reference TRBV27 and TRBJ1-4, is EAQVTQNPRYLITVTGKKLTVTCSQNMNHEYMSWYRQDPGLGLRQIYYSMNVEVTDKGDVPEGYKVSRKEKRNFPLILESPSPNQTSLYFCATAPGLGGEKLFFGSGTQLSVL.

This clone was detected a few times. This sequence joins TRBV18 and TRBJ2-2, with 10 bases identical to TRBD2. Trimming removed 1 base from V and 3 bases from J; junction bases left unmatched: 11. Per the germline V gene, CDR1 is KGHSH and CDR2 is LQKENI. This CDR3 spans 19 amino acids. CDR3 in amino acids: CASSPRLPSGRRDTGELFF. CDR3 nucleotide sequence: TGTGCCAGCTCACCACGACTCCCTAGCGGGAGACGGGACACCGGGGAGCTGTTTTTT.

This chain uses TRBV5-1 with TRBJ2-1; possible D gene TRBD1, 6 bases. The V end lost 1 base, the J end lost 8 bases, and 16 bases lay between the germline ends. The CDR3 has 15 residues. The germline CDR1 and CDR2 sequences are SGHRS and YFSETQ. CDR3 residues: CASSLTGLDSDEQFF. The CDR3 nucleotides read TGCGCCAGCAGCTTGACAGGGCTCGATTCGGATGAGCAGTTCTTC.

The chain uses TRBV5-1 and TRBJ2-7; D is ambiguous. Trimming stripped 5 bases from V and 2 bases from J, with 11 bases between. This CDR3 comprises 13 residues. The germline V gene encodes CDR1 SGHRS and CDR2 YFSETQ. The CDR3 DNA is TGCGCCAGCAGGGTAACTGAAGCCTACGAGCAGTACTTC. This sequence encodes CASRVTEAYEQYF.

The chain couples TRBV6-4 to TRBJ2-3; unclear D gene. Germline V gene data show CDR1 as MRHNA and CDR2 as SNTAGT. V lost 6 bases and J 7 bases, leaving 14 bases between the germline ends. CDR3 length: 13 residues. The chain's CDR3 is CASSQEESHTQYF. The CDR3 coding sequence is TGTGCCAGCAGCCAAGAGGAGTCCCATACGCAGTATTTT.

CDR3 residues: CASSLGTTPPYEQYF. CDR3 sequence (DNA): TGTGCCAGTAGTCTCGGGACTACACCACCCTACGAGCAGTACTTC. The J gene is TRBJ2-7, the V gene TRBV19; 7 nucleotides line up with TRBD2. The germline CDR1 and CDR2 sequences are LNHDA and SQIVND (reference sequence). The V segment lost 5 bases and the J segment 2 bases; nucleotides outside the gene matches: 9. The CDR3 contains 15 residues. Full variable domain (remainder filled in from reference TRBV19 and TRBJ2-7): DGGITQSPKYLFRKEGQNVTLSCEQNLNHDAMYWYRQDPGQGLRLIYYSQIVNDFQKGDIAEGYSVSREKKESFPLTVTSAQKNPTAFYLCASSLGTTPPYEQYFGPGTRLTVT.

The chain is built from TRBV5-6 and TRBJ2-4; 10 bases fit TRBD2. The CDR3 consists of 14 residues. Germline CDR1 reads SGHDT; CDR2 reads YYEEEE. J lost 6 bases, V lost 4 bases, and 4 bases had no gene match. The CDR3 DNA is TGTGCCAGCAGCACCCGGACTAGCGGAAACATTCAGTACTTC. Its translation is CASSTRTSGNIQYF.

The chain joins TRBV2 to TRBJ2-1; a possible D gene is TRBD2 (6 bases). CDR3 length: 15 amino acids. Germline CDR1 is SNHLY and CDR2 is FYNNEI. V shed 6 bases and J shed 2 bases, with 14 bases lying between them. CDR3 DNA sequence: TGTGCCAGCAGGGGAGTGCGGGGCCCCTACAATGAGCAGTTCTTC. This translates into CASRGVRGPYNEQFF.

The CDR3 region has the DNA TGTGCCAGCAGTTCCGGGCTCGCGGGAGGTGACGAGCAGTACTTC. Residues: CASSSGLAGGDEQYF. This chain uses TRBV6-5 with TRBJ2-7; 8 positions match TRBD2. The germline V gene has CDR1 MNHEY and CDR2 SVGAGI. The CDR3 spans 15 residues. V trimming: 4 bases; J trimming: 5 bases; junction bases outside the gene matches: 10.

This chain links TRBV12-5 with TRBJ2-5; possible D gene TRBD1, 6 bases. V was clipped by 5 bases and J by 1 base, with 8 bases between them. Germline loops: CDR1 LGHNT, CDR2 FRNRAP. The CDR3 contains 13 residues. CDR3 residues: CASGQDSQETQYF. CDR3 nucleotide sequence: TGTGCTAGTGGTCAGGACAGCCAAGAGACCCAGTACTTC.

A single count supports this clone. CDR3 in DNA: TGTGCCAGCACCGCCGGGGGGGAGACCCAGTACTTC. Translating it yields CASTAGGETQYF. This chain uses TRBV2 with TRBJ2-5, with 7 bases that match TRBD2. This CDR3 is built from 12 residues. J was trimmed by 5 bases and V by 7 bases; bases with no gene match: 4. CDR1 and CDR2 from the germline V gene are SNHLY and FYNNEI.

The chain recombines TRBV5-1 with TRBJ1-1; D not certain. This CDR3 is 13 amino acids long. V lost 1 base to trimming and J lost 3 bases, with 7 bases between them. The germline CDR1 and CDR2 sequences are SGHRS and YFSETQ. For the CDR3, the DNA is TGCGCCAGCAGCTTGAAGCTGGACACTGAAGCTTTCTTT. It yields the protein CASSLKLDTEAFF. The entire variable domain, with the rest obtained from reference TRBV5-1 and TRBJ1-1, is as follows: KAGVTQTPRYLIKTRGQQVTLSCSPISGHRSVSWYQQTPGQGLQFLFEYFSETQRNKGNFPGRFSGRQFSNSRSEMNVSTLELGDSALYLCASSLKLDTEAFFGQGTRLTVV.

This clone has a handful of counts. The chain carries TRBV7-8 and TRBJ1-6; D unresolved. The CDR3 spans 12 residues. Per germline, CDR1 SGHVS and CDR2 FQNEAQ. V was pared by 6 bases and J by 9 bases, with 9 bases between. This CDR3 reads CASRSPGSPLHF. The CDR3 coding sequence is TGTGCCAGCAGGTCCCCCGGTTCACCCCTCCACTTT. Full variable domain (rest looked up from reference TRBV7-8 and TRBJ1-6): GAGVSQSPRYKVAKRGQDVALRCDPISGHVSLFWYQQALGQGPEFLTYFQNEAQLDKSGLPSDRFFAERPEGSVSTLKIQRTQQEDSAVYLCASRSPGSPLHFGNGTRLTVT.

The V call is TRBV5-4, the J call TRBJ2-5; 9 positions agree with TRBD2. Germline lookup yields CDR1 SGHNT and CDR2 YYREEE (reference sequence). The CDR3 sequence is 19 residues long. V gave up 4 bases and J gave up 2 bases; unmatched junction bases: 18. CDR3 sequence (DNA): TGTGCCAGCAGCAGACGCGGGGGCGGGAGGGCCGGTTCTCAAGAGACCCAGTACTTC. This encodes CASSRRGGGRAGSQETQYF.

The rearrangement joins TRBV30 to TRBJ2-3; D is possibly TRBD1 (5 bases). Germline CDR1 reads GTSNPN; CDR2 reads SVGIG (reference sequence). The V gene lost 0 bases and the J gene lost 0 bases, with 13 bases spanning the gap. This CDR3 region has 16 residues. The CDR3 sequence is CAWSVTPPGSTDTQYF. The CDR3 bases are TGTGCCTGGAGTGTTACGCCCCCAGGGAGCACAGATACGCAGTATTTT.

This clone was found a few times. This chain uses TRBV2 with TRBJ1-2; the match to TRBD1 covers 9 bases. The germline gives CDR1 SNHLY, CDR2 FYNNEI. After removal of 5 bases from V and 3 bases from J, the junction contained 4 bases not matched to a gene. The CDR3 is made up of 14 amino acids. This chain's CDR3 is CASSLQGADYGYTF. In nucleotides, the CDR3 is TGTGCCAGCAGTTTACAGGGGGCGGACTATGGCTACACCTTC.

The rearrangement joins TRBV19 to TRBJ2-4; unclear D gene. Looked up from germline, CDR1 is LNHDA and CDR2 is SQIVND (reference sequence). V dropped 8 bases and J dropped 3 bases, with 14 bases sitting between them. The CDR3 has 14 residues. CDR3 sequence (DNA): TGTGCCAGTTTTATGGTAGATTACAAAAACATTCAGTACTTC. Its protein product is CASFMVDYKNIQYF. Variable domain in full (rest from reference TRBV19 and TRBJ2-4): DGGITQSPKYLFRKEGQNVTLSCEQNLNHDAMYWYRQDPGQGLRLIYYSQIVNDFQKGDIAEGYSVSREKKESFPLTVTSAQKNPTAFYLCASFMVDYKNIQYFGAGTRLSVL.

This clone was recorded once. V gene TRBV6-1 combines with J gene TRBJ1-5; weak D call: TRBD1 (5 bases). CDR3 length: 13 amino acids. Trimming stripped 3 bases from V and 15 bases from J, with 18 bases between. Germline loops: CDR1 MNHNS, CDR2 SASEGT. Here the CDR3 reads CASSDLDRTSPHF. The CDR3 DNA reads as TGTGCCAGCAGTGACCTCGACAGAACCTCGCCGCATTTT.

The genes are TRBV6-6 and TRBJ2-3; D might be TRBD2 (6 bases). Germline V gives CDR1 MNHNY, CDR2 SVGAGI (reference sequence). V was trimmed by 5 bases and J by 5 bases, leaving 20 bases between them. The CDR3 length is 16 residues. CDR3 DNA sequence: TGTGCCAGCAGTCGATTCGGGGGAGGCTCGGTAGATACGCAGTATTTT. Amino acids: CASSRFGGGSVDTQYF.

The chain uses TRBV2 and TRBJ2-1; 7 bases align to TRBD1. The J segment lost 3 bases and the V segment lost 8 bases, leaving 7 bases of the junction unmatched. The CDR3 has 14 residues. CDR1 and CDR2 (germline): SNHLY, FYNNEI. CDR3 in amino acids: CASGRDRYYNEQFF. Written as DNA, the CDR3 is TGTGCCAGCGGCCGGGACAGATACTACAATGAGCAGTTCTTC.

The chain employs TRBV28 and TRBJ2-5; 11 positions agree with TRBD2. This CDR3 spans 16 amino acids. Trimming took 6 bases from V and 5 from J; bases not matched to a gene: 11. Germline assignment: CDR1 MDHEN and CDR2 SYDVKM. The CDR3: CASRELAGGPRETQYF. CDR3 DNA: TGTGCCAGCAGAGAATTAGCGGGAGGGCCGCGGGAGACCCAGTACTTC.

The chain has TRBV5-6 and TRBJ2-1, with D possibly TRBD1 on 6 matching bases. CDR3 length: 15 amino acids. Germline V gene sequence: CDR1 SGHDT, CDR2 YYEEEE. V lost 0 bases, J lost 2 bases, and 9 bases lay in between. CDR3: CASSLDRVTYNEQFF. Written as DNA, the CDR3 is TGTGCCAGCAGCTTGGACAGGGTAACCTACAATGAGCAGTTCTTC.

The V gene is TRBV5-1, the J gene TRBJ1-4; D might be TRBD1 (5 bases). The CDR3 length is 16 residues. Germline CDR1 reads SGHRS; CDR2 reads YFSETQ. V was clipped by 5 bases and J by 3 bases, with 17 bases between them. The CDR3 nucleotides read TGCGCCAGCAGTTCGGGCAGGGCTGGAGCTAATGAAAAACTGTTTTTT. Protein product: CASSSGRAGANEKLFF.

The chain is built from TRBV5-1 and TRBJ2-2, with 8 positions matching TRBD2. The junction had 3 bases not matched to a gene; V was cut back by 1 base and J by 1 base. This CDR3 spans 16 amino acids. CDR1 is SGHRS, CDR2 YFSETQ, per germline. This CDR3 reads CASSLMAGGNTGELFF. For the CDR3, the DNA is TGCGCCAGCAGCTTGATGGCGGGAGGGAACACCGGGGAGCTGTTTTTT. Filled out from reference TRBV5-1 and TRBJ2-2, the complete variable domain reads KAGVTQTPRYLIKTRGQQVTLSCSPISGHRSVSWYQQTPGQGLQFLFEYFSETQRNKGNFPGRFSGRQFSNSRSEMNVSTLELGDSALYLCASSLMAGGNTGELFFGEGSRLTVL.

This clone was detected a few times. CDR3 bases: TGTGCCCGCGACAGGGGTGGGGAAAAACTGTTTTTT. It codes for CARDRGGEKLFF. This chain uses TRBV27 with TRBJ1-4; 8 nucleotides line up with TRBD1. The CDR3 runs to 12 residues. V lost 11 bases, J lost 8 bases, and 7 bases stayed unmatched. Germline loops: CDR1 MNHEY, CDR2 SMNVEV (reference sequence).

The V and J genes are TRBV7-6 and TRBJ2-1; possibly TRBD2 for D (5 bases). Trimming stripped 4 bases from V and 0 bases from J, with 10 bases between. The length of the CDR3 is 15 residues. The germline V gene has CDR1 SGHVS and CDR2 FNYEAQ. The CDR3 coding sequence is TGTGCCAGCAGCTCCGGACTCAGCTCCTACAATGAGCAGTTCTTC. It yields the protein CASSSGLSSYNEQFF.

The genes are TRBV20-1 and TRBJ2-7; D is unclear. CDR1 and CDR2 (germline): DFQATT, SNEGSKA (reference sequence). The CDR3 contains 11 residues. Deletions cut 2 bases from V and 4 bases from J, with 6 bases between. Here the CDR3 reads CSARTTYEQYF. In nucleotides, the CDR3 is TGCAGTGCTAGAACGACTTACGAGCAGTACTTC.

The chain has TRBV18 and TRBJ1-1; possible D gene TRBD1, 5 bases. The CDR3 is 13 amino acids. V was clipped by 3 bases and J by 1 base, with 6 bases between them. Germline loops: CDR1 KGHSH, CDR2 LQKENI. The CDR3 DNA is TGTGCCAGCTCACCGACAGCGAACACTGAAGCTTTCTTT. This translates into CASSPTANTEAFF. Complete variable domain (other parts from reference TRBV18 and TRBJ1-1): NAGVMQNPRHLVRRRGQEARLRCSPMKGHSHVYWYRQLPEEGLKFMVYLQKENIIDESGMPKERFSAEFPKEGPSILRIQQVVRGDSAAYFCASSPTANTEAFFGQGTRLTVV.

In DNA, the CDR3 is TGTGCCAGCAGCCCCTGGGAGGCCTCTGCGGCTAATGAAAAACTGTTTTTT. This gives the protein CASSPWEASAANEKLFF. The V and J genes are TRBV27 and TRBJ1-4; the D is unclear. Germline loops: CDR1 MNHEY, CDR2 SMNVEV (reference sequence). V lost 6 bases and J lost 3, with 20 bases in between. This CDR3 contains 17 residues.

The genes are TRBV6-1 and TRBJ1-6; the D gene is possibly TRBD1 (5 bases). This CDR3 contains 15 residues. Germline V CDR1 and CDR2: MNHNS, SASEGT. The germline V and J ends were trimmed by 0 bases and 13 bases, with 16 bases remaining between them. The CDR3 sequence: CASSEAGGARSPLHF. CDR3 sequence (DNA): TGTGCCAGCAGTGAAGCGGGAGGGGCCAGGTCGCCCCTCCACTTT.

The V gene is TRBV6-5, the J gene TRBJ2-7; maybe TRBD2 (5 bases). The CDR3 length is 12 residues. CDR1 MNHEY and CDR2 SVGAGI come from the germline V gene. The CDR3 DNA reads TGTGCGTCCACTAGTGCGACCTACGAGCAGTACTTC. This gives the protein CASTSATYEQYF.